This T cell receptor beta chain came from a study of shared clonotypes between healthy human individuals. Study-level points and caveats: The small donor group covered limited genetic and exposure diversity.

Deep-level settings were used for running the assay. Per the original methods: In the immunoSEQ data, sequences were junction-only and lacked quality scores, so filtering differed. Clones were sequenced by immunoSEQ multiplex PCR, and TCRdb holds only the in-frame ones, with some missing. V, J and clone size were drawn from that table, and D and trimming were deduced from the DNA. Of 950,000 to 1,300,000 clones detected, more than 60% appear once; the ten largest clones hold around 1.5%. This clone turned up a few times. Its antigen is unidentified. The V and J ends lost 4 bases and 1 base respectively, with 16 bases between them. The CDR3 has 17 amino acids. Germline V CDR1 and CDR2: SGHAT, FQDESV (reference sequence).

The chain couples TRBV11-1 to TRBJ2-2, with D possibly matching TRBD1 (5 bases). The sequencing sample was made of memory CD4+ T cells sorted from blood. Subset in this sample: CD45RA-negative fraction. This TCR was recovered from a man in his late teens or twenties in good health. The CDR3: CASSSSLGQGNTGELFF. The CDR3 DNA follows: TGTGCCAGCAGCTCCTCTTTGGGGCAGGGGAACACCGGGGAGCTGTTTTTT.